This TCR beta chain came from a study of blood T cell repertoires in COVID-19. Study context: Some COVID-19 samples were acute and others convalescent; all came from the United States, Italy and Spain. Nucleic acid was either cDNA or gDNA, and it came from T cells, B-cell-depleted T cells, or PBMCs.

Original handling: The assay estimated nucleated cells by amplifying reference gene primers. Some clones are missing from TCRdb's copy, which holds only in-frame ones; the method was immunoSEQ multiplex PCR. The DNA was the basis for D and trimming; V, J and clone size are from that table. The repertoire includes about 22,000 clones, 65% to 85% of them detected once, and about a fifth sits in the top ten. Germline CDR1 and CDR2: SGDLS and YYNGEE. The CDR3 covers 15 residues. V lost 2 bases and J 6 bases, leaving 17 bases between the germline ends. The J gene is TRBJ1-2, the V gene TRBV9; tentatively, D is TRBD1 (6 bases). The clonotype originates from a man older than 75 with active or convalescent COVID-19. Specimen: peripheral blood. CDR3 bases: TGTGCCAGCAGCGTTCGAGGGGACAACGAACATGGCTACACCTTC. It codes for CASSVRGDNEHGYTF.